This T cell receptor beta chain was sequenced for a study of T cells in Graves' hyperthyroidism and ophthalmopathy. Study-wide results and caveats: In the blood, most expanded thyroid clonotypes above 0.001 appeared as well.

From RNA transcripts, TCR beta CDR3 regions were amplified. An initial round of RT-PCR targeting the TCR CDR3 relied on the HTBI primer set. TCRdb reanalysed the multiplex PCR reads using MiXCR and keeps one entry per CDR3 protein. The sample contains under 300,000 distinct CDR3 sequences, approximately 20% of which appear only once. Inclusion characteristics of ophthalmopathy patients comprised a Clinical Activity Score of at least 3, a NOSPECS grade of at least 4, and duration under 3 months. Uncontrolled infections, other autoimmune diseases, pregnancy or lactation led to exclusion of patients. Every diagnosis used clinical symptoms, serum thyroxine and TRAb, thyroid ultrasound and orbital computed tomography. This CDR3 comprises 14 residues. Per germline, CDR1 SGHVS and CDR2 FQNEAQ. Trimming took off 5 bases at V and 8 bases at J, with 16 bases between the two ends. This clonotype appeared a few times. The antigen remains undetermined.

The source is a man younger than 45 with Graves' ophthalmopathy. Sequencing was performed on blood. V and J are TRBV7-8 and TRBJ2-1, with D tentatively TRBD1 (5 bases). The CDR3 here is CASSARATGDEQFF. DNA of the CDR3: TGTGCCAGCAGCGCCCGGGCCACAGGTGATGAGCAGTTCTTC.